This T cell receptor beta chain was obtained from a study of CD4 T cells in relation to SARS-CoV-2 and coronaviruses. Before the COVID-19 pandemic, during about 2010-2018, CD4+ T cells were taken from unexposed donors. CD4 enrichment then naive enrichment separated naive from memory CD4+ cells. Naive and memory CD4+ T cell DNA was deep-sequenced without culture. Produced via immunoSEQ multiplex PCR; TCRdb's table is partial and in-frame only. The table has about 59,000 clones, just over 85% seen once. Germline V gene lookup returns CDR1 SNHLY and CDR2 FYNNEI. The CDR3 extends over 17 amino acids. With 7 bases clipped from V and 0 bases from J, the junction kept 5 bases outside the gene matches.

The V call is TRBV2, the J call TRBJ2-1; TRBD2 matches 14 bases. The specimen sequenced was memory CD4+ T cells from PBMCs. This receptor was taken from a human donor in good health. This CDR3 reads CASKGTSGRVSYNEQFF. CDR3 in DNA: TGTGCCAGCAAAGGGACTAGCGGGAGAGTCTCCTACAATGAGCAGTTCTTC.